This T cell receptor (beta chain) was captured by sequencing in a study of shared clonotypes between healthy human individuals. Whole-study findings and limits: Several donors held approximately 4.6% of naive CD4 clonotypes in common. Among non-shared clonotypes, generation probabilities were lower than among those shared by all four donors. Sample collection involved blood only; tissue repertoires are likely different.

About this clone: The target antigen is unknown. A far larger clone is one base from this, pointing to a likely read error.

An assay was performed, and its level was deep. Produced via immunoSEQ multiplex PCR; TCRdb's table is partial and in-frame only. Altogether about 690,000 clones are present, 90% being singletons, with the ten largest covering roughly 36%. What was sequenced was memory CD8+ T cells from PBMCs. Noted subset: CD45RO+ cells pooled with CCR7-negative TemRA cells. This TCR derives from a man younger than 35 in good health. Some clones in this sample may be carry-over from other donors' samples.

In DNA form, the CDR3 reads TGTGCCAGCAGTAGGACAGTTTACTACGGGCAGTACTTC. It yields the protein CASSRTVYYGQYF. V gene TRBV2 combines with J gene TRBJ2-7, with TRBD1 as a possible D gene (6 bases). CDR1 and CDR2 from the germline V gene are SNHLY and FYNNEI. The CDR3 loop spans 13 amino acids. Full variable domain (missing parts from reference TRBV2 and TRBJ2-7): EPEVTQTPSHQVTQMGQEVILRCVPISNHLYFYWYRQILGQKVEFLVSFYNNEISEKSEIFDDQFSVERPDGSNFTLKIRSTKLEDSAMYFCASSRTVYYGQYFGPGTRLTVT.